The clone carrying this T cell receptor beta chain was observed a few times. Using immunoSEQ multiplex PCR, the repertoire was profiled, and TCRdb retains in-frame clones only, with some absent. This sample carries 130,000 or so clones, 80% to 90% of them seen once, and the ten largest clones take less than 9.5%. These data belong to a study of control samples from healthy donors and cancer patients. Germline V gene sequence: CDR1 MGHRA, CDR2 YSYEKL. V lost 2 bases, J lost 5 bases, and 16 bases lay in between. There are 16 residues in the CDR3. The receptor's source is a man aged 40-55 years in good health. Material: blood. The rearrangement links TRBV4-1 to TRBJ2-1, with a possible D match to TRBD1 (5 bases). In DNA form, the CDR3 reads TGCGCCAGCAGCCAAAGCTCAGGGCAGAACCACAATGAGCAGTTCTTC. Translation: CASSQSSGQNHNEQFF.